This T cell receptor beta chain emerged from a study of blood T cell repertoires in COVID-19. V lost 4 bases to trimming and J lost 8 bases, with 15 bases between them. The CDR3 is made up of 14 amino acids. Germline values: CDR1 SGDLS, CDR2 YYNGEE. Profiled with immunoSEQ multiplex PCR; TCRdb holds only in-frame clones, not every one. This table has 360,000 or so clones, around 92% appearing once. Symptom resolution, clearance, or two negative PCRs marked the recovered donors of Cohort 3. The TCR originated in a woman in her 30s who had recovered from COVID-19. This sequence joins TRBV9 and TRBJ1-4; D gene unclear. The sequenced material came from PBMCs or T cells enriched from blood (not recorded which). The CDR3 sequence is CASSKRGGGEKLFF. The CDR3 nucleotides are TGTGCCAGCAGCAAGCGGGGAGGAGGGGAAAAACTGTTTTTT.